This entry lists 18 T cell receptor beta chains sequenced from one sample in a study of T cell responses to AZD1222 COVID-19 vaccine. The method was immunoSEQ multiplex PCR; TCRdb's version includes in-frame clones alone and lacks a portion of them. The table records tens of thousands of clones, approximately 90% of them present only once. The sample in question was peripheral blood, obtained 28 days after the second AZD1222 dose. Receptors were obtained from an adult who received the AZD1222 COVID-19 vaccine.

DNA of the CDR3: TGCGCCAGCAGCACCCGAGGTGGTCCGGCGACCTTC. It is translated as CASSTRGGPATF. The J gene is TRBJ1-2, the V gene TRBV5-1; D ambiguous. Per the germline V gene, CDR1 is SGHRS and CDR2 is YFSETQ. The V end lost 4 bases, the J end lost 14 bases, and 18 bases lay between the germline ends. This CDR3 spans 12 amino acids.

The V gene is TRBV19, the J gene TRBJ1-5; possible D gene TRBD1, 5 bases. V lost 4 bases and J 5 bases, leaving 15 bases between the germline ends. The CDR3 runs to 15 residues. In germline, CDR1 is LNHDA, CDR2 SQIVND (reference sequence). CDR3 amino acids: CASSTGRGWDQPQHF. The CDR3 DNA is TGTGCCAGTAGTACCGGTCGGGGGTGGGATCAGCCCCAGCATTTT.

The V and J genes are TRBV4-3 and TRBJ1-4; D might be TRBD1 (5 bases). Per germline, CDR1 LGHNA and CDR2 YSLEER. The CDR3 extends over 16 amino acids. V was shortened by 1 base and J by 4 bases, with 13 bases between the two germline ends. The CDR3 sequence: CASSQASGVRNEKLFF. The CDR3 DNA reads TGCGCCAGCAGCCAAGCATCGGGGGTCCGTAATGAAAAACTGTTTTTT.

This clone came up once. This chain links TRBV6-1 with TRBJ1-2; 7 positions agree with TRBD1. Per the germline V gene, CDR1 is MNHNS and CDR2 is SASEGT. The junction had 7 bases not matched to a gene; V was cut back by 1 base and J by 5 bases. CDR3 size: 15 residues. CDR3 DNA sequence: TGTGCCAGCAGTGAAGGACAGGGTATACAGTATGGCTACACCTTC. Residues: CASSEGQGIQYGYTF.

The V gene is TRBV6-5, the J gene TRBJ1-6; D ambiguous. The CDR3 is 16 residues long. Germline CDR1 reads MNHEY; CDR2 reads SVGAGI. V gave up 3 bases and J gave up 9 bases, with 18 bases separating them. The CDR3 coding sequence is TGTGCCAGCAGTTATACGGACCGAAGCCTCGGTTCACCCCTCCACTTT. Encoded protein: CASSYTDRSLGSPLHF.

V and J are TRBV2 and TRBJ2-5, with D possibly being TRBD1 (6 bases). Germline V CDR1 and CDR2: SNHLY, FYNNEI. The V and J ends lost 2 bases and 1 base respectively, with 8 bases between them. The CDR3 runs 14 residues. CDR3 region: CASSEWTAQETQYF. Here the CDR3 DNA reads TGTGCCAGCAGTGAATGGACAGCCCAAGAGACCCAGTACTTC.

This chain joins TRBV9 and TRBJ2-7; 12 bases fit TRBD2. Per germline, CDR1 SGDLS and CDR2 YYNGEE. This CDR3 is built from 17 residues. V lost 0 bases, J lost 3 bases, and 7 bases stayed unmatched. The CDR3 nucleotides read TGTGCCAGCAGCGTAGGGACTAGCGGGGTTCAAATCTACGAGCAGTACTTC. It encodes CASSVGTSGVQIYEQYF. Filled out from reference TRBV9 and TRBJ2-7, the complete variable domain reads DSGVTQTPKHLITATGQRVTLRCSPRSGDLSVYWYQQSLDQGLQFLIQYYNGEERAKGNILERFSAQQFPDLHSELNLSSLELGDSALYFCASSVGTSGVQIYEQYFGPGTRLTVT.

The table lists this clone with a count of one. The chain recombines TRBV4-1 with TRBJ1-2; D unresolved. The V end lost 1 base, the J end lost 3 bases, and 15 bases lay between the germline ends. The germline gives CDR1 MGHRA, CDR2 YSYEKL. The length of the CDR3 is 16 residues. The CDR3 DNA is TGCGCCAGCAGCCAAGGGAGCAGTTTAGATTACTATGGCTACACCTTC. It translates to CASSQGSSLDYYGYTF.

Only one count was recorded for this clone. This chain connects TRBV4-3 to TRBJ1-3; D call uncertain. The CDR3 spans 13 residues. The V and J ends lost 4 bases and 0 bases respectively, with 4 bases between them. The germline V gene has CDR1 LGHNA and CDR2 YSLEER. Here the CDR3 reads CASSPDSGNTIYF. Here the CDR3 DNA reads TGCGCCAGCAGCCCCGACTCTGGAAACACCATATATTTT.

The chain combines TRBV15 with TRBJ2-7; perhaps D is TRBD1 or TRBD2 (5 bases each). Germline lookup yields CDR1 LNHNV and CDR2 YYDKDF (reference sequence). The CDR3 length is 15 residues. Trimming removed 0 bases from V and 1 base from J, with 10 bases in between. CDR3 bases: TGTGCCACCAGCAGAGAAGGGACGGGATCCTACGAGCAGTACTTC. Translation gives CATSREGTGSYEQYF.

The J gene is TRBJ1-1, the V gene TRBV9, with TRBD1 matching over 7 bases. Germline assignment: CDR1 SGDLS and CDR2 YYNGEE. CDR3 length equals 14 residues. V was clipped by 3 bases and J by 6 bases; unmatched bases: 8. CDR3 residues: CASSGRDSTAEAFF. The DNA for the CDR3 is TGTGCCAGCAGCGGAAGGGACAGCACCGCTGAAGCTTTCTTT.

Comment on this clone: The junction departs from germline at one end; a sequencing error may be responsible. The chain couples TRBV7-7 to TRBJ2-1; TRBD2 is a possible D gene (6 bases). The V gene's germline CDR1 is SSHAT and CDR2 FNYEAQ (reference sequence). This CDR3 comprises 14 residues. The CDR3 here is CASSPGRGLGEQFF. As DNA, the CDR3 is TGTGCTAGCAGCCCCGGGAGAGGGTTGGGTGAGCAGTTCTTC.

The rearrangement uses TRBV3-1 (or the pseudogene TRBV3-2) and TRBJ1-1, with 7 nucleotides matching TRBD1. Germline-derived CDR1 and CDR2 are LGHDT and YNNKEL (reference sequence). The trim removed 0 bases at V and 3 bases at J, leaving 1 base unmatched. The CDR3 contains 14 residues. The CDR3 spells CASSQDTGDTEAFF. As DNA, the CDR3 is TGTGCCAGCAGCCAAGATACAGGGGACACTGAAGCTTTCTTT.

The chain joins TRBV9 to TRBJ2-5; D uncertain. The germline V gene encodes CDR1 SGDLS and CDR2 YYNGEE. Trimming left V 1 base short and J 2 bases short, with 6 bases between. CDR3 length equals 13 residues. DNA for the CDR3: TGTGCCAGCAGCGTATCAGTTCAAGAGACCCAGTACTTC. Its protein product is CASSVSVQETQYF. The whole variable domain, filled in from reference TRBV9 and TRBJ2-5, reads DSGVTQTPKHLITATGQRVTLRCSPRSGDLSVYWYQQSLDQGLQFLIQYYNGEERAKGNILERFSAQQFPDLHSELNLSSLELGDSALYFCASSVSVQETQYFGPGTRLLVL.

V gene TRBV19 combines with J gene TRBJ2-7; TRBD1 aligns across 7 bases. From germline, CDR1 is LNHDA and CDR2 SQIVND (reference sequence). The CDR3 loop spans 14 amino acids. The V and J ends lost 6 bases and 3 bases, in that order; junction bases with no gene match: 8. Here the CDR3 reads CASRQFGDSYEQYF. The DNA for the CDR3 is TGTGCCAGTAGACAGTTTGGGGACAGCTACGAGCAGTACTTC. The variable domain in full, completed from reference TRBV19 and TRBJ2-7, reads DGGITQSPKYLFRKEGQNVTLSCEQNLNHDAMYWYRQDPGQGLRLIYYSQIVNDFQKGDIAEGYSVSREKKESFPLTVTSAQKNPTAFYLCASRQFGDSYEQYFGPGTRLTVT.

The CDR3 DNA reads TGTGCCAGCAGCTTAGGAGTCCCCGCGTACGAGCAGTACTTC. This codes for CASSLGVPAYEQYF. The rearrangement joins TRBV7-2 to TRBJ2-7; D gene uncertain. The CDR3 consists of 14 residues. The germline V gene has CDR1 SGHTA and CDR2 FQGNSA. With 1 base removed from V and 4 bases from J, the gap between germline ends came to 11 bases.

The CDR3 loop reads CASRPGQMNTGELFF. CDR3 sequence (DNA): TGTGCCAGCAGGCCGGGACAGATGAACACCGGGGAGCTGTTTTTT. The gene calls are TRBV5-4 and TRBJ2-2, with TRBD1 matching 7 bases. CDR3 length: 15 residues. Looked up from germline, CDR1 is SGHNT and CDR2 is YYREEE (reference sequence). The V and J ends lost 5 bases and 1 base, in that order; junction bases with no gene match: 5.

In this sample, this clone turned up once. The chain recombines TRBV19 with TRBJ1-1; D is possibly TRBD1 (5 bases). The germline V gene encodes CDR1 LNHDA and CDR2 SQIVND (reference sequence). V lost 7 bases to trimming and J lost 6 bases, with 18 bases between them. The length of the CDR3 is 14 residues. The CDR3: CASTLSRGDPEAFF. In nucleotides, the CDR3 is TGTGCCAGTACCCTAAGCCGGGGGGACCCTGAAGCTTTCTTT.